A single sample gave rise to the 18 T cell receptor beta chains below, sequenced in a study of Graves' ophthalmopathy and Graves' hyperthyroidism. Amplification of TCR beta CDR3 regions used RNA transcripts. First-round RT-PCR relied on HTBI primers, and a second-round multiplex PCR came next. A single record per CDR3 protein comes from TCRdb applying MiXCR to the multiplex PCR reads. The table has about 700,000 distinct CDR3 sequences, more than 40% seen once; the top ten hold over 2.5%. The sequenced sample was peripheral blood. Receptor source: an adult man with Graves' ophthalmopathy.

This clonotype came up many times. The rearrangement uses TRBV7-2 and TRBJ2-5, with D perhaps TRBD1 or TRBD2 (5 bases each). V dropped 5 bases and J dropped 8 bases, with 15 bases sitting between them. There are 13 residues in the CDR3. Germline loops: CDR1 SGHTA, CDR2 FQGNSA. CDR3 sequence reads: CASSEGRLSTQYF. As DNA, the CDR3 is TGTGCCAGCAGCGAGGGACGCTTGAGTACCCAGTACTTC.

This clonotype was seen repeatedly, ten times or more. The J gene is TRBJ2-2, the V gene TRBV9; the D is unclear. V was shortened by 5 bases and J by 0 bases, with 5 bases between the two germline ends. The CDR3 has 13 residues. CDR1 is SGDLS, CDR2 YYNGEE, per germline. The chain's CDR3 is CASSVTNTGELFF. The CDR3 DNA follows: TGTGCCAGCAGTGTGACGAACACCGGGGAGCTGTTTTTT.

This clonotype was picked up many times. The gene calls are TRBV4-3 and TRBJ1-2, with 12 positions matching TRBD1. Germline V gene lookup returns CDR1 LGHNA and CDR2 YSLEER. Germline trimming cut 3 bases from V and 3 bases from J; bases unmatched to any gene: 2. The CDR3 totals 15 residues. CDR3 coding DNA: TGCGCCAGCAGCCAGGGACAGGGGGCCTACTATGGCTACACCTTC. Translated: CASSQGQGAYYGYTF.

The genes are TRBV11-1 and TRBJ2-5; weak D call: TRBD2 (5 bases). This CDR3 spans 14 amino acids. The V and J ends lost 4 bases and 2 bases respectively, with 11 bases between them. Germline V gene sequence: CDR1 SGHAT, CDR2 FQDESV (reference sequence). CDR3 bases: TGTGCCAGCAGCTCTACAGCGGTACAAGAGACCCAGTACTTC. Residues: CASSSTAVQETQYF.

The chain carries TRBV20-1 and TRBJ2-7; D perhaps matches TRBD2 (6 bases). The J call may be incorrect, as the DNA end agrees better with TRBJ2-5. Germline CDR1 reads DFQATT; CDR2 reads SNEGSKA (reference sequence). The CDR3 has 14 amino acids. As DNA, the CDR3 is TGCAGTGCTAGTGATGAACTAGCAGGAGAGACCCAGTACTTC. It specifies CSASDELAGETQYF.

This clonotype was seen at least ten times. The chain has TRBV2 and TRBJ2-5; D tentatively fits TRBD1 or TRBD2 (5 bases each). Germline assignment: CDR1 SNHLY and CDR2 FYNNEI. CDR3 length equals 14 residues. V dropped 5 bases and J dropped 4 bases, with 14 bases sitting between them. The CDR3 DNA reads TGTGCCAGCAGTCCCGGGGCCCAGGGAGAGACCCAGTACTTC. Protein sequence: CASSPGAQGETQYF.

This clonotype was seen repeatedly, ten times or more. The chain is built from TRBV14 and TRBJ1-2, with D uncertain. The V and J ends lost 3 bases and 4 bases respectively, with 12 bases between them. Germline V gene sequence: CDR1 SGHDN, CDR2 FVKESK. CDR3 size: 14 residues. The CDR3 is CASSHDGQAYGYTF. Here the CDR3 DNA reads TGTGCCAGCAGCCATGACGGGCAGGCCTATGGCTACACCTTC. The whole variable domain, filled in from reference TRBV14 and TRBJ1-2, reads EAGVTQFPSHSVIEKGQTVTLRCDPISGHDNLYWYRRVMGKEIKFLLHFVKESKQDESGMPNNRFLAERTGGTYSTLKVQPAELEDSGVYFCASSHDGQAYGYTFGSGTRLTVV.

This clonotype was found a few times. The chain joins TRBV6-5 to TRBJ2-7; D possibly matches TRBD1 or TRBD2 (5 bases each). This CDR3 comprises 15 residues. Germline CDR1 reads MNHEY; CDR2 reads SVGAGI. Trimming removed 0 bases from V and 6 bases from J, with 15 bases in between. The CDR3 region has the DNA TGTGCCAGCAGTTACTCGACCGGGACGCACCTCGAGCAGTACTTC. This encodes CASSYSTGTHLEQYF.

This clonotype showed up just a few times. This chain joins TRBV12-3 or TRBV12-4 and TRBJ1-2, with 8 bases aligning to TRBD1. Trimming cost V 3 bases and J 3 bases; bases outside gene matches: 6. The CDR3 has 15 amino acids. The CDR3 region is CASSLGAGQDYGYTF. The CDR3 region has the DNA TGTGCCAGCAGTTTGGGAGCGGGACAGGACTATGGCTACACCTTC.

The V and J genes are TRBV2 and TRBJ1-5; no clear D. CDR1 and CDR2 (germline): SNHLY, FYNNEI. V was clipped by 2 bases and J by 5 bases, with 7 bases between them. The CDR3 covers 13 residues. In nucleotides, the CDR3 is TGTGCCAGCAGTGAATCCGTGGATCAGCCCCAGCATTTT. It translates to CASSESVDQPQHF.

This clonotype was seen just once. A much more abundant neighbour one base away suggests this may be a read error. The chain uses TRBV7-2 and TRBJ1-2, with a tentative D call TRBD1 (5 bases). There are 14 residues in the CDR3. Germline V gives CDR1 SGHTA, CDR2 FQGNSA. The germline V and J ends were trimmed by 3 bases and 3 bases, with 11 bases remaining between them. The CDR3 protein is CASSFRDPDYGYTF. CDR3 coding DNA: TGTGCCAGCAGCTTCAGGGACCCTGACTATGGCTACACCTTC.

As for this clonotype: One end of the junction does not line up with germline, which may come from a read error. The J gene is TRBJ2-7, the V gene TRBV10-3; TRBD1 is a possible D gene (6 bases). The CDR3 covers 13 residues. Germline V gene sequence: CDR1 ENHRY, CDR2 SYGVKD. CDR3 coding DNA: TGTGCCAGCAGTTCCTGGGACACCTACGAGCAGTACTTC. This codes for CASSSWDTYEQYF.

Remarks on this clonotype: This may stem from a read error, because a much larger clone lies one nucleotide away. The rearrangement links TRBV9 to TRBJ2-5; D perhaps matches TRBD1 (6 bases). Germline CDR1 SGDLS, CDR2 YYNGEE. The CDR3 is made up of 14 amino acids. CDR3 sequence: CASSVAGVQETRYF. The CDR3 nucleotides read TGTGCCAGCAGCGTAGCAGGGGTCCAAGAGACCCGGTACTTC.

This clonotype was observed at least ten times. The chain is built from TRBV19 and TRBJ2-2, with D possibly matching TRBD1 (5 bases). The CDR3 length is 14 residues. CDR1 and CDR2 from the germline V gene are LNHDA and SQIVND (reference sequence). V was pared by 1 base and J by 3 bases, with 6 bases between. The CDR3 sequence is CASSIGQYTGELFF. Written as DNA, the CDR3 is TGTGCCAGTAGTATAGGACAGTACACCGGGGAGCTGTTTTTT.

Points on this clonotype: A much larger clone lies one base from this, so it may be a read error. V gene TRBV10-3 combines with J gene TRBJ1-1; 7 bases map to TRBD1. Germline CDR1 ENHRY, CDR2 SYGVKD. V was clipped by 10 bases and J by 1 base; unmatched bases: 15. This CDR3 has 16 amino acids. The CDR3 region has the DNA TGTGCCAGCAGGGGGAACACCCCGGAATGGAACACTGAAGCTTTCTTT. Its translation is CASRGNTPEWNTEAFF.

This clonotype was counted at least ten times. The chain has TRBV6-6 and TRBJ1-2; the D gene is possibly TRBD1 (5 bases). The CDR3 is 13 residues long. Per germline, CDR1 MNHNY and CDR2 SVGAGI (reference sequence). Trimming left V 5 bases short and J 7 bases short, with 14 bases between. As DNA, the CDR3 is TGTGCCAGCAGTGAAGCAGAAGGGACTGGCTACACCTTC. The encoded protein is CASSEAEGTGYTF.

The chain uses TRBV3-1 and TRBJ1-2, with a tentative D call TRBD1 (6 bases). From germline, CDR1 is LGHDT and CDR2 YNNKEL (reference sequence). V was trimmed by 0 bases and J by 6 bases, leaving 14 bases between them. The CDR3 covers 15 residues. CDR3 coding DNA: TGTGCCAGCAGCCAAGATCAGGGGTCTTCTCATGGCTACACCTTC. As protein: CASSQDQGSSHGYTF.

This clonotype was seen more than once but under ten times. CDR3 protein: CASSPRGAGLTQHF. CDR3 nucleotide sequence: TGTGCCAGCAGCCCCCGGGGGGCCGGCTTGACCCAGCATTTT. This chain uses TRBV7-3 with TRBJ1-5; D is possibly TRBD1 (6 bases). CDR3 size: 14 residues. Looked up from germline, CDR1 is SGHTA and CDR2 is FQGTGA. The V gene lost 5 bases and the J gene lost 11 bases, with 19 bases spanning the gap.